These 29 T cell receptor beta chains originate from one sample sequenced in a study of vaccination and CD4 T cells after COVID-19. Their target antigens are unknown. Stated treatment: approximately 9-day PBMC culture with coronavirus spike peptide pools or control peptides (ViraFEST assay). Sequencing of DNA taken from cultured CD4+ T cells relied on the Oncomine TCR Beta short-read assay. TCRdb ran MiXCR on the PCR reads and lists one entry per CDR3 protein. This repertoire shows over 10,000 distinct CDR3 sequences, 50% to 65% found once; its top ten account for 10% to 15%. Source material: CD4+ T cells from blood, cultured in vitro. The receptors shown here come from a human donor who had recovered from COVID-19.

This clonotype was counted only a few times. This chain joins TRBV6-1 and TRBJ2-2; 13 nucleotides align to TRBD2. The CDR3 totals 18 residues. J was trimmed by 2 bases and V by 7 bases; bases with no gene match: 10. Germline CDR1 and CDR2: MNHNS and SASEGT. The CDR3 DNA is TGTGCCAGCATTATGCTCGGGACTAGCGGGATCAACACCGGGGAGCTGTTTTTT. This sequence encodes CASIMLGTSGINTGELFF.

The chain is built from TRBV28 and TRBJ2-2, with unresolved D. The CDR3 has 14 residues. Trimming took off 3 bases at V and 6 bases at J, with 11 bases between the two ends. Germline V gene lookup returns CDR1 MDHEN and CDR2 SYDVKM. The DNA of the CDR3 is TGTGCCAGCAGTTTCTTGGCATCGGCCGGGGAGCTGTTTTTT. It encodes CASSFLASAGELFF. Combining the CDR3 with reference TRBV28 and TRBJ2-2 gives the whole variable domain DVKVTQSSRYLVKRTGEKVFLECVQDMDHENMFWYRQDPGLGLRLIYFSYDVKMKEKGDIPEGYSVSREKKERFSLILESASTNQTSMYLCASSFLASAGELFFGEGSRLTVL.

V is TRBV7-9 and J is TRBJ2-5; a possible D gene is TRBD2 (5 bases). The CDR3 is made up of 14 amino acids. The germline V and J ends were trimmed by 0 bases and 7 bases, with 12 bases remaining between them. The germline V gene has CDR1 SEHNR and CDR2 FQNEAQ (reference sequence). This CDR3 is CASSLASSGATQYF. DNA of the CDR3: TGTGCCAGCAGCTTAGCATCCAGCGGAGCGACCCAGTACTTC.

This chain uses TRBV24-1 with TRBJ2-7, with D uncertain. The CDR3 extends over 14 amino acids. CDR1 is KGHDR and CDR2 is SFDVKD in the germline V gene. The V and J ends lost 6 bases and 4 bases respectively, with 15 bases between them. CDR3 bases: TGTGCCACCAGTAGCCATACGGCCCCGTACGAGCAGTACTTC. Its translation: CATSSHTAPYEQYF.

The chain recombines TRBV28 with TRBJ2-7; TRBD2 matches 7 bases. Trimming removed 0 bases from V and 1 base from J; junction bases left unmatched: 6. In germline, CDR1 is MDHEN, CDR2 SYDVKM. The CDR3 length is 16 residues. CDR3 loop: CASSLWGGSKSYEQYF. Written as DNA, the CDR3 is TGTGCCAGCAGTTTATGGGGCGGGAGTAAGTCCTACGAGCAGTACTTC.

This chain joins TRBV7-2 and TRBJ2-5; maybe TRBD2 (6 bases). V lost 2 bases and J lost 5, with 9 bases in between. The CDR3 runs 13 residues. CDR1 is SGHTA, CDR2 FQGNSA, per germline. CDR3 nucleotide sequence: TGTGCCAGCAGCTTATTTGGGGGGGAGACCCAGTACTTC. Protein sequence: CASSLFGGETQYF.

The V call is TRBV7-2, the J call TRBJ2-3; perhaps TRBD2 as D (6 bases). Germline V gene lookup returns CDR1 SGHTA and CDR2 FQGNSA. The CDR3 consists of 15 residues. Trimming took 1 base from V and 4 from J, leaving 12 bases between them. CDR3 in DNA: TGTGCCAGCAGCTTAGGAGTCGGGAGATCAGATACGCAGTATTTT. Translating gives CASSLGVGRSDTQYF.

V usage is TRBV20-1 and J usage is TRBJ1-2, with a weak D call TRBD1 (5 bases). This CDR3 spans 12 amino acids. The germline V and J ends were trimmed by 3 bases and 7 bases, with 12 bases remaining between them. Germline values: CDR1 DFQATT, CDR2 SNEGSKA (reference sequence). As DNA, the CDR3 is TGCAGTGCTAGCTCGGGGACGTTTGGCTACACCTTC. Translation gives CSASSGTFGYTF.

This chain links TRBV28 with TRBJ1-5; D might be TRBD1 (6 bases). The V end was cut by 3 bases, the J end by 5 bases, with 14 bases between. Per germline, CDR1 MDHEN and CDR2 SYDVKM. There are 15 residues in the CDR3. As DNA, the CDR3 is TGTGCCAGCAGTTTTATTAAGGGGGGCCATCAGCCCCAGCATTTT. Its protein is CASSFIKGGHQPQHF. Drawing the rest from reference TRBV28 and TRBJ1-5, the complete variable domain is DVKVTQSSRYLVKRTGEKVFLECVQDMDHENMFWYRQDPGLGLRLIYFSYDVKMKEKGDIPEGYSVSREKKERFSLILESASTNQTSMYLCASSFIKGGHQPQHFGDGTRLSIL.

This chain links TRBV2 with TRBJ2-2; D is perhaps TRBD1 (7 bases). The V gene lost 7 bases and the J gene lost 5 bases, with 17 bases spanning the gap. CDR3 length: 15 amino acids. Germline CDR1 reads SNHLY; CDR2 reads FYNNEI. The CDR3 reads CASTRLAGGTGELFF. The CDR3 bases are TGTGCCAGCACAAGGTTGGCAGGGGGGACCGGGGAGCTGTTTTTT.

The CDR3 loop reads CAISAGLAGGLTDTQYF. DNA for the CDR3: TGTGCCATCAGTGCCGGACTAGCGGGAGGGCTGACAGATACGCAGTATTTT. V gene TRBV10-3 combines with J gene TRBJ2-3, with 15 bases that match TRBD2. CDR3 length equals 17 residues. Losses at the gene ends were 4 bases for V and 3 bases for J; bases not matched to a gene: 5. CDR1 is ENHRY, CDR2 SYGVKD, per germline.

This clonotype was found once. The V call is TRBV19, the J call TRBJ2-7; TRBD2 aligns across 8 bases. V dropped 10 bases and J dropped 0; count of bases not matched to a gene: 23. Germline lookup yields CDR1 LNHDA and CDR2 SQIVND (reference sequence). The CDR3 runs to 19 residues. The CDR3 nucleotides read TGTGCCAATAGGTTGGTACGGCTAGCGGGTTATCTCCGCTCCTACGAGCAGTACTTC. Its translation is CANRLVRLAGYLRSYEQYF.

This sequence joins TRBV6-5 and TRBJ1-2; TRBD1 matches at 9 bases. V lost 6 bases and J lost 8; bases outside the gene matches: 10. Per the germline V gene, CDR1 is MNHEY and CDR2 is SVGAGI. The CDR3 covers 14 residues. The DNA of the CDR3 is TGTGCCAGCAGATTACTACAGGGGGCGGGCGGCTACACCTTC. Protein sequence: CASRLLQGAGGYTF.

This clonotype was observed a handful of times. The V and J genes are TRBV6-1 and TRBJ2-3; no clear D. CDR1 MNHNS and CDR2 SASEGT come from the germline V gene. With 11 bases removed from V and 0 bases from J, the gap between germline ends came to 12 bases. This CDR3 contains 13 residues. This CDR3 reads CAALRESTDTQYF. CDR3 nucleotides: TGTGCCGCACTTAGGGAAAGCACAGATACGCAGTATTTT.

The genes are TRBV7-8 and TRBJ1-3; D gene ambiguous. The V gene's germline CDR1 is SGHVS and CDR2 FQNEAQ. Between the trimmed V and J ends, which lost 3 bases and 3 bases, there was a span of 6 bases. This CDR3 is 13 amino acids long. CDR3 protein: CASSLGNGNTIYF. For the CDR3, the DNA is TGTGCCAGCAGCTTGGGGAATGGAAACACCATATATTTT.

J is TRBJ2-5 and V is TRBV7-3, with TRBD1 matching over 7 bases. The CDR3 totals 14 residues. The V segment lost 5 bases and the J segment 4 bases; nucleotides outside the gene matches: 7. Germline V gives CDR1 SGHTA, CDR2 FQGTGA. The chain's CDR3 is CASSPSAGGETQYF. The CDR3 nucleotides are TGTGCCAGCAGCCCCTCCGCAGGGGGAGAGACCCAGTACTTC.

This rearrangement joins TRBV28 to TRBJ1-2, with a possible D match to TRBD1 (6 bases). Germline V CDR1 and CDR2: MDHEN, SYDVKM. The V and J ends lost 3 bases and 4 bases respectively, with 12 bases between them. The CDR3 covers 14 residues. CDR3 sequence (DNA): TGTGCCAGCAGTTTGCGAGGGGGTAGCTATGGCTACACCTTC. Translation: CASSLRGGSYGYTF.

The chain joins TRBV27 to TRBJ1-3; D gene uncertain. The germline V gene has CDR1 MNHEY and CDR2 SMNVEV (reference sequence). V lost 6 bases and J 9 bases, leaving 18 bases between the germline ends. The CDR3 is 14 residues long. CDR3 protein: CASSQTRTSSTIYF. CDR3 in DNA: TGTGCCAGCAGCCAAACTCGGACCTCCAGCACCATATATTTT.

The CDR3 DNA reads TGCAGTGCTAGACTCGTTAGTCGGGAGACCCAGTACTTC. Its translation: CSARLVSRETQYF. This rearrangement joins TRBV20-1 to TRBJ2-5, with D uncertain. CDR3 length equals 13 residues. V lost 2 bases, J lost 5 bases, and 12 bases lay in between. The germline V gene encodes CDR1 DFQATT and CDR2 SNEGSKA (reference sequence).

The V call is TRBV6-1, the J call TRBJ2-7; a weak D match, TRBD2 (5 bases). CDR1 is MNHNS, CDR2 SASEGT, per germline. The CDR3 sequence is 12 residues long. Trimming pared 5 bases from V and 7 bases from J, leaving 12 bases between. CDR3 sequence (DNA): TGTGCCAGCAGTAATAATCCGGGAGAGCAGTACTTC. Amino acid sequence: CASSNNPGEQYF.

This clonotype occurred a few times. This chain links TRBV2 with TRBJ1-5; a weak D match, TRBD1 (6 bases). Trimming removed 3 bases from V and 3 bases from J, with 9 bases in between. Looked up from germline, CDR1 is SNHLY and CDR2 is FYNNEI. The CDR3 sequence is 14 residues long. CDR3 coding DNA: TGTGCCAGCAGTGAGGGGGCCCCCAATCAGCCCCAGCATTTT. Its protein product is CASSEGAPNQPQHF.

The V call is TRBV30, the J call TRBJ1-6; a weak D match, TRBD1 (5 bases). Germline V gene sequence: CDR1 GTSNPN, CDR2 SVGIG (reference sequence). This CDR3 has 15 residues. V lost 0 bases and J 3 bases, leaving 9 bases between the germline ends. CDR3 amino acids: CAWSVPGVYNSPLHF. The CDR3 nucleotides are TGTGCCTGGAGTGTTCCGGGGGTCTATAATTCACCCCTCCACTTT.

This chain connects TRBV19 to TRBJ2-7, with unresolved D. The CDR3 length is 15 residues. CDR1 and CDR2 (germline): LNHDA, SQIVND (reference sequence). V lost 3 bases to trimming and J lost 1 base, with 13 bases between them. The CDR3 DNA reads TGTGCCAGTAGTATCGGCCCCGACCGATCCTACGAGCAGTACTTC. Its translation: CASSIGPDRSYEQYF.

The rearrangement uses TRBV20-1 and TRBJ2-1; D not certain. Germline V gene data show CDR1 as DFQATT and CDR2 as SNEGSKA (reference sequence). The V gene lost 5 bases and the J gene lost 10 bases, with 15 bases spanning the gap. The CDR3 sequence is 12 residues long. CDR3 sequence reads: CSAAPRATEQFF. As DNA, the CDR3 is TGCAGTGCTGCCCCTAGGGCTACCGAGCAGTTCTTC.

CDR3 in amino acids: CASKGVAGGGYGYTF. The CDR3 region has the DNA TGTGCCAGCAAAGGAGTGGCAGGGGGCGGGTATGGCTACACCTTC. This rearrangement joins TRBV2 to TRBJ1-2; 8 bases map to TRBD1. Germline-derived CDR1 and CDR2 are SNHLY and FYNNEI. With 7 bases clipped from V and 5 bases from J, the junction kept 12 bases outside the gene matches. This CDR3 is 15 amino acids long. The entire variable domain, with the rest obtained from reference TRBV2 and TRBJ1-2, is as follows: EPEVTQTPSHQVTQMGQEVILRCVPISNHLYFYWYRQILGQKVEFLVSFYNNEISEKSEIFDDQFSVERPDGSNFTLKIRSTKLEDSAMYFCASKGVAGGGYGYTFGSGTRLTVV.

This clonotype was seen more than once but under ten times. The gene calls are TRBV19 and TRBJ1-2; no definite D call. The CDR3 contains 15 residues. The V and J ends lost 7 bases and 3 bases respectively, with 18 bases between them. Germline V gene data show CDR1 as LNHDA and CDR2 as SQIVND (reference sequence). Here the CDR3 reads CASKARIAYYYGYTF. The CDR3 DNA is TGTGCCAGTAAAGCTCGGATAGCATACTACTATGGCTACACCTTC.

The chain has TRBV28 and TRBJ1-2; TRBD1 might be the D (5 bases). Trimming shortened V by 6 bases and J by 8 bases, and 19 bases separated the two germline ends. CDR3 length: 14 residues. Germline V gene lookup returns CDR1 MDHEN and CDR2 SYDVKM. CDR3 sequence reads: CASRRTGTGSGYTF. For the CDR3, the DNA is TGTGCCAGCAGACGAACCGGGACGGGGTCGGGCTACACCTTC.

This rearrangement joins TRBV20-1 to TRBJ2-3; 10 bases line up with TRBD2. The CDR3 contains 17 residues. Germline V CDR1 and CDR2: DFQATT, SNEGSKA (reference sequence). With 6 bases clipped from V and 2 bases from J, the junction kept 14 bases outside the gene matches. The CDR3 region has the DNA TGCAGTGCAGGGGGGAAAGCGGGAGGGCCCGACACAGATACGCAGTATTTT. The encoded protein is CSAGGKAGGPDTDTQYF.

The rearrangement uses TRBV15 and TRBJ2-5, with D possibly called TRBD1 or TRBD2 (5 bases each). The CDR3 has 16 residues. The germline V gene has CDR1 LNHNV and CDR2 YYDKDF (reference sequence). Trimming removed 1 base from V and 2 bases from J, with 14 bases in between. Here the CDR3 DNA reads TGTGCCACCAGCAGAGGAGGGGCAGGTCAGCAAGAGACCCAGTACTTC. Translating gives CATSRGGAGQQETQYF.